This entry lists 22 T cell receptor beta chains sequenced from one sample in a study of blood T cells in healthy people across ages. Then a second PCR, running roughly 6 to 11 cycles, was carried out with a sample-barcoded 5' primer and a J-beta primer mix. Via MiXCR, TCRdb re-called the 5' RACE reads, giving one row per CDR3 protein. This table holds roughly 800,000 distinct CDR3 sequences, approximately 25% found once. These sequences were also reported in another study, on T cells of mothers and their children.

The sample comprised blood. The receptors shown here come from a boy under 18 in good health.

The gene calls are TRBV6-4 and TRBJ1-2; D unresolved. Germline CDR1 reads MRHNA; CDR2 reads SNTAGT. Trimming pared 7 bases from V and 5 bases from J, leaving 11 bases between. The CDR3 spans 12 residues. Here the CDR3 reads CASKGSAYGYTF. The CDR3 DNA follows: TGTGCCAGCAAGGGCAGCGCGTATGGCTACACCTTC.

V is TRBV10-3 and J is TRBJ2-6; unclear D gene. Trimming took off 0 bases at V and 0 bases at J, with 3 bases between the two ends. Germline V gene lookup returns CDR1 ENHRY and CDR2 SYGVKD. This CDR3 comprises 15 residues. CDR3: CAISESNSGANVLTF. The CDR3 DNA sequence: TGTGCCATCAGTGAGTCGAACTCTGGGGCCAACGTCCTGACTTTC.

This clonotype was counted ten times or more. The J gene is TRBJ2-4, the V gene TRBV29-1; the D is unclear. CDR1 and CDR2 from the germline V gene are SQVTM and ANQGSEA. This CDR3 has 9 residues. V shed 4 bases and J shed 6 bases, with 1 base lying between them. CDR3: CSVGNIQYF. The DNA for the CDR3 is TGCAGCGTTGGAAACATTCAGTACTTC.

This clonotype was detected a few times. The chain has TRBV28 and TRBJ2-5; D possibly corresponds to TRBD1 (5 bases). CDR1 is MDHEN, CDR2 SYDVKM, per germline. The CDR3 spans 15 residues. V shed 2 bases and J shed 0 bases, with 10 bases lying between them. CDR3 coding DNA: TGTGCCAGCAGTTTAGCAGGGCTGTACCAAGAGACCCAGTACTTC. Protein: CASSLAGLYQETQYF.

This clonotype showed up just a few times. The chain employs TRBV6-2 or TRBV6-3 and TRBJ1-5; the D is unclear. The V end was cut by 2 bases, the J end by 7 bases, with 12 bases between. This CDR3 contains 14 residues. Germline V gene data show CDR1 as MNHEY and CDR2 as SVGEGT. The CDR3 region has the DNA TGTGCCAGCAGTTACCGTCGGCCTGAACAGCCCCAGCATTTT. The encoded protein is CASSYRRPEQPQHF.

This chain links TRBV6-5 with TRBJ2-2, with 10 nucleotides matching TRBD1. Germline-derived CDR1 and CDR2 are MNHEY and SVGAGI. The CDR3 length is 17 residues. V lost 1 base to trimming and J lost 5 bases; unmatched junction nucleotides: 7. CDR3 DNA: TGTGCCAGCAGTTACTTAGCGGGACAGGGGCGGACCGGGGAGCTGTTTTTT. The encoded protein is CASSYLAGQGRTGELFF.

This clonotype was detected many times. V gene TRBV12-3 or TRBV12-4 combines with J gene TRBJ1-3; D uncertain. The V end was cut by 0 bases, the J end by 3 bases, with 3 bases between. CDR3 length: 13 amino acids. The CDR3 here is CASSLASGNTIYF. CDR3 DNA: TGTGCCAGCAGTTTAGCGAGTGGAAACACCATATATTTT.

The rearrangement links TRBV18 to TRBJ2-1; 7 nucleotides line up with TRBD2. Per germline, CDR1 KGHSH and CDR2 LQKENI. The length of the CDR3 is 14 residues. Trimming at V came to 4 bases and at J to 9 bases, leaving 9 bases not matched to a gene. The CDR3: CASSRAGVVAEQFF. In DNA, the CDR3 is TGTGCCAGCTCACGGGCGGGAGTTGTGGCTGAGCAGTTCTTC.

The V gene is TRBV28, the J gene TRBJ2-5; possibly TRBD2 for D (6 bases). This CDR3 spans 15 amino acids. V lost 6 bases and J 5 bases, leaving 19 bases between the germline ends. Germline CDR1 is MDHEN and CDR2 is SYDVKM. CDR3 DNA: TGTGCCAGCAGACCGGGGGACTTGGGTGCGGAGACCCAGTACTTC. Its translation is CASRPGDLGAETQYF.

This clonotype was seen a few times. The rearrangement uses TRBV7-9 and TRBJ2-3; perhaps D is TRBD1 or TRBD2 (5 bases each). The CDR3 consists of 14 residues. Germline loops: CDR1 SEHNR, CDR2 FQNEAQ (reference sequence). V was trimmed by 5 bases and J by 4 bases, leaving 13 bases between them. Here the CDR3 reads CASSPLGDADTQYF. Written as DNA, the CDR3 is TGTGCCAGCAGCCCCCTGGGGGATGCAGATACGCAGTATTTT.

The chain recombines TRBV29-1 with TRBJ1-1; D is undetermined. The CDR3 runs to 13 residues. The germline CDR1 and CDR2 sequences are SQVTM and ANQGSEA. V lost 7 bases and J 0 bases, leaving 12 bases between the germline ends. CDR3 sequence: CSAEGGLNTEAFF. DNA of the CDR3: TGCAGCGCAGAGGGTGGGCTGAACACTGAAGCTTTCTTT.

This clonotype was counted only a few times. The chain couples TRBV9 to TRBJ2-7; no clear D gene. Germline V gene lookup returns CDR1 SGDLS and CDR2 YYNGEE. CDR3 length: 14 amino acids. The V end lost 1 base, the J end lost 5 bases, and 13 bases lay between the germline ends. In DNA, the CDR3 is TGTGCCAGCAGCGTACGGAGTTTGGGCCACGAGCAGTACTTC. Amino acids: CASSVRSLGHEQYF.

This clonotype was counted a few times. The rearrangement links TRBV7-2 to TRBJ1-4; tentatively, D is TRBD1 (5 bases). Germline CDR1 SGHTA, CDR2 FQGNSA. The ends were cut back, 4 bases at V and 13 bases at J, with 19 bases in the middle. The CDR3 length is 14 residues. The chain's CDR3 is CASSSRDGLGGLFF. DNA for the CDR3: TGTGCCAGCAGCTCCCGGGACGGTCTCGGAGGACTGTTTTTT.

This clonotype was counted only a few times. V and J are TRBV4-2 and TRBJ2-1; the D is unclear. The V gene lost 2 bases and the J gene lost 8 bases, with 19 bases spanning the gap. Germline CDR1 is LGHNA and CDR2 is YNFKEQ. This CDR3 is 16 amino acids long. CDR3 loop: CASSQPQRSTGHEQFF. As DNA, the CDR3 is TGTGCCAGCAGCCAACCCCAGAGGTCGACTGGCCATGAGCAGTTCTTC.

The V gene is TRBV6-6, the J gene TRBJ1-1; D call uncertain. With 6 bases removed from V and 0 bases from J, the gap between germline ends came to 11 bases. Per the germline V gene, CDR1 is MNHNY and CDR2 is SVGAGI (reference sequence). There are 14 residues in the CDR3. The CDR3 DNA follows: TGTGCCAGCAGCCAGGACCTAATGAACACTGAAGCTTTCTTT. As protein: CASSQDLMNTEAFF.

The V call is TRBV14, the J call TRBJ1-4; D remains unclear. This CDR3 comprises 14 residues. Between the trimmed V and J ends, which lost 0 bases and 9 bases, there was a span of 11 bases. Germline CDR1 and CDR2: SGHDN and FVKESK. CDR3 sequence: CASSQDPSLQKLFF. The CDR3, as DNA: TGTGCCAGCAGCCAAGATCCGAGTCTGCAAAAACTGTTTTTT.

In this sample, this clonotype turned up a few times. The chain is built from TRBV27 and TRBJ2-1; 9 positions agree with TRBD2. CDR1 is MNHEY, CDR2 SMNVEV, per germline (reference sequence). The CDR3 spans 16 residues. The ends lost 5 bases at V and 2 bases at J; junction bases unmatched: 7. CDR3 sequence reads: CASSGLAGVPYNEQFF. The CDR3 bases are TGTGCCAGCAGTGGATTAGCGGGGGTCCCCTACAATGAGCAGTTCTTC.

The chain has TRBV6-2 or TRBV6-3 and TRBJ1-1; D is possibly TRBD1 (6 bases). CDR3 length: 13 amino acids. With 5 bases removed from V and 8 bases from J, the gap between germline ends came to 15 bases. Germline V gene data show CDR1 as MNHEY and CDR2 as SVGEGT. CDR3 coding DNA: TGTGCCAGCAGTGACGGCATGGGGGCCGAAGCTTTCTTT. As protein: CASSDGMGAEAFF.

This clonotype has just a few counts. V and J are TRBV6-2 or TRBV6-3 and TRBJ2-3, with 12 bases that match TRBD2. The V gene end was trimmed by 2 bases and the J gene end by 6 bases; junction bases not matched to a gene: 6. The CDR3 is 16 residues long. Germline V gene data show CDR1 as MNHEY and CDR2 as SVGEGT. The CDR3 sequence is CASSYLPGLAGDTQYF. DNA of the CDR3: TGTGCCAGCAGTTACCTACCGGGACTAGCGGGTGATACGCAGTATTTT.

This chain connects TRBV6-6 to TRBJ1-1; no definite D call. V was shortened by 8 bases and J by 0 bases, with 10 bases between the two germline ends. The CDR3 consists of 13 residues. CDR1 and CDR2 (germline): MNHNY, SVGAGI (reference sequence). The CDR3 DNA sequence: TGTGCCAGCGGCGGGGTCATGAACACTGAAGCTTTCTTT. This translates into CASGGVMNTEAFF.

The V gene is TRBV2, the J gene TRBJ2-5, with 8 nucleotides matching TRBD2. V lost 6 bases, J lost 4 bases, and 16 bases stayed unmatched. CDR1 and CDR2 from the germline V gene are SNHLY and FYNNEI. The CDR3 extends over 17 amino acids. This chain's CDR3 is CASSRTDPGLVGETQYF. The CDR3 bases are TGTGCCAGCAGCCGTACTGACCCGGGACTAGTAGGAGAGACCCAGTACTTC.

The CDR3 protein is CASSLMTSQNEQFF. In DNA, the CDR3 is TGTGCCAGCAGCCTCATGACTAGCCAAAATGAGCAGTTCTTC. The chain uses TRBV14 and TRBJ2-5, with TRBD2 identical over 7 bases. The last part of the DNA fits TRBJ2-1 better; the J call may be wrong. The CDR3 spans 14 residues. Germline assignment: CDR1 SGHDN and CDR2 FVKESK.